The table lists the clone carrying this T cell receptor beta chain with many counts. The antigen remains undetermined. The data derive from a study of CD8+CD57+ T cells in acquired aplastic anemia. Study-level information: Sorted CD4+ and CD8+ cells yielded DNA averaging about 2.9 ug.

Patients who underwent sequencing had shown CD8+CD57+ cell expansion by flow cytometry. Every patient presented with severe acquired aplastic anemia. Researchers used genomic DNA as the template to profile TCR beta VDJ and CDR3. TCRdb re-called the reads with MiXCR, one entry per CDR3 protein. The sample lists 160,000 or so distinct CDR3 sequences; about half were seen once. Whole-study results and caveats: Patients and controls shared 25 to 30 CD8+ CDR3 sequences.

This receptor was obtained from a human donor with aplastic anemia. Specimen: sorted CD4+, CD8+, or CD8+CD57+ T cells (not recorded which) from PBMCs.

As DNA, the CDR3 is TGTGCCAGCAGCGTAGACGGAAGAAGCTATGGCTACACCTTC. Translated: CASSVDGRSYGYTF. This chain joins TRBV9 and TRBJ1-2; D ambiguous. V lost 0 bases and J lost 4, with 10 bases in between. CDR1 SGDLS and CDR2 YYNGEE come from the germline V gene. This CDR3 region has 14 residues.